The rows below give T cell receptor beta chains drawn from one sample of a study of T cell clones after liver transplantation. Clones were read by immunoSEQ multiplex PCR, and TCRdb kept only the in-frame ones, dropping some. The sample includes about 15,000 clones, about 93% of them seen just once. The sample here was CD8+ T cells from blood, taken before liver transplant. These receptors originate from a human donor who received a liver transplant. Each CDR3 is given without its conserved first and last residue. Each record gives: J gene, V gene, CDR3 length, CDR3 protein.

TRBJ2-7 | TRBV5-6 | 13 | ASSSYRGSSYEQY
TRBJ2-7 | TRBV27 | 12 | ASSPGTGGFEQY
TRBJ2-1 | TRBV19 | 12 | ASSIVGSYNEQF
TRBJ2-3 | TRBV7-2 | 12 | ASSNAPSTDTQY
TRBJ2-2 | TRBV19 | 12 | ASTRTANTGELF
TRBJ1-5 | TRBV5-5 | 14 | ASSPIDGHSNQPQH
TRBJ1-1 | TRBV7-3 | 15 | ASSSVPGQGAGTEAF
TRBJ2-1 | TRBV7-2 | 14 | ASSWWTSGSYNEQF
TRBJ1-5 | TRBV6-5 | 13 | ASSSGQDSNQPQH
. | TRBV13 | 12 | ASSSPGQGNEQY
TRBJ1-1 | TRBV19 | 13 | ASSIPTGVGTEAF
TRBJ1-1 | TRBV6-1 | 13 | AIPRTTGTNTEAF
TRBJ1-5 | TRBV5-8 | 12 | ASSPGQGNQPQH
TRBJ2-5 | TRBV6-5 | 11 | ASSSLGRAGQY
TRBJ2-7 | TRBV7-9 | 12 | ASSRSGRPYEQY
TRBJ2-1 | TRBV5-1 | 15 | ASSLNGAGPSYNEQF
TRBJ1-5 | TRBV4-1 | 17 | ASSPAGTGDVWGNQPQH
. | TRBV7-6 | 12 | ASSTRDSSYEQY
TRBJ1-1 | TRBV28 | 9 | ASSPGPEAF
TRBJ2-5 | TRBV15 | 14 | ATSRDKWSGTETQY
TRBJ1-2 | TRBV5-6 | 12 | ASSLGDSGYGYT
TRBJ2-3 | TRBV10-2 | 14 | ASRDFPGLVGDTQY
TRBJ2-7 | TRBV5-1 | 12 | ASSFQGAPYEQY
TRBJ2-7 | TRBV19 | 10 | ASSTYNYEQY
TRBJ2-1 | TRBV6-5 | 13 | ASSSRTSGDNEQF
TRBJ2-1 | TRBV11-3 | 13 | ASSPEGLADNEQF
TRBJ2-1 | TRBV5-1 | 15 | ASSAIEGAGGPHEQF
TRBJ1-6 | TRBV6-5 | 11 | ASSLDRGMPLH
TRBJ2-6 | TRBV19 | 14 | ASSRFGPAGANVLT
TRBJ2-2 | TRBV27 | 14 | ASTTVGGQAGGELF
TRBJ1-2 | TRBV4-1 | 13 | ASSQTGGGNYGYT
TRBJ1-2 | TRBV27 | 11 | ASRDAGGYGYT
TRBJ1-1 | TRBV19 | 10 | ASKVGATEAF
TRBJ2-2 | TRBV13 | 11 | ASSLGAGRELF
TRBJ1-2 | TRBV27 | 12 | ASSLGQGADGYT
TRBJ2-1 | TRBV14 | 14 | ASSPMGAAKYNEQF
TRBJ2-3 | TRBV4-1 | 13 | ASSPSGSSTDTQY
TRBJ2-5 | TRBV27 | 14 | ASNPGGTVVQETQY
TRBJ2-1 | TRBV7-9 | 13 | ASSLAVRFRDEQF
TRBJ1-2 | TRBV27 | 11 | ASSLGSNYGYT
TRBJ1-1 | TRBV9 | 10 | ASSPLNTEAF
TRBJ2-3 | TRBV5-1 | 13 | ASSLASGGTDTQY
TRBJ2-5 | TRBV6-5 | 12 | ASGDREGGETQY
TRBJ2-1 | TRBV27 | 14 | ASSFVKGAGTDEQF
TRBJ2-7 | TRBV7-9 | 12 | ASSVSGRLYEQY
TRBJ1-4 | TRBV13 | 12 | ASSLGQPGEKLF
TRBJ2-7 | TRBV27 | 13 | ASSNLGTGSYEQY
TRBJ2-2 | TRBV13 | 15 | ASSLGGEKGRTGELF
TRBJ2-7 | TRBV29-1 | 11 | SVSSGRSYEQY
TRBJ2-1 | TRBV11-2 | 16 | ASSLGPYGRVGDNEQF